These T cell receptor beta chains were read from a single sample in a study of immune heterogeneity within non-small cell lung tumors. TCRdb re-called the multiplex PCR reads through MiXCR, storing one row per CDR3 protein. The sample comprises some 10,000 distinct CDR3 sequences, 15% to 20% of which are singletons, and roughly 3.7% rests with the top ten. Material: lung tumor tissue. The source is a man between 35 and 55 years old with non-small cell lung cancer. The CDR3 runs from the conserved cysteine through the conserved F or W. The order of the fields is V gene, D gene, J gene, clone size, CDR3 DNA, CDR3 protein. A D gene is named only where the DNA matches it firmly. Clone size is given for some rows only: seen once, a few or many times, or a class if the clone is expanded.

>TRBV6-1|TRBD1|TRBJ1-2|medium-sized
TGTGCCAGCAGTTCCGTCCGGGTTCTGGGGACAGGTGGCTACACCTTC
CASSSVRVLGTGGYTF
>TRBV20-1|NA|TRBJ2-3|many
TGCAGTGCTACCCGGGAAGGTATTGGAACAGATACGCAGTATTTT
CSATREGIGTDTQYF
>TRBV12-3/TRBV12-4|TRBD1|TRBJ2-2|medium-sized
TGTGCCAGCAGTTTTGCCGGGACAGGAAACACCGGGGAGCTGTTTTTT
CASSFAGTGNTGELFF
>TRBV6-4|NA|TRBJ2-3|many
TGTGCCAGCAGGGGGGACCCGGGGGCAGATACGCAGTATTTT
CASRGDPGADTQYF
>TRBV2|NA|TRBJ2-5|many
TGTGCCAGCAGTAGGCTAGAAGAGACCCAGTACTTC
CASSRLEETQYF
>TRBV27|NA|TRBJ2-6|many
TGTGCCAGCAGTCCGACAGGTGTGGGGGCCAACGTCCTGACTTTC
CASSPTGVGANVLTF
>TRBV30|NA|TRBJ2-7|medium-sized
TGTGCCTGGAGTGGGAAGTCATACGAGCAGTACTTC
CAWSGKSYEQYF
>TRBV6-1|NA|TRBJ2-1|many
TGTGCCAGCACCGGCCTACTTCACAATGAGCAGTTCTTC
CASTGLLHNEQFF
>TRBV3-1|NA|TRBJ1-4|many
TGTGCCAGCAGCCAAGGGGCTCCTAATGAAAAACTGTTTTTT
CASSQGAPNEKLFF
>TRBV27|NA|TRBJ2-5|many
TGTGCCAGCAGTACCTCCAACCAAGAGACCCAGTACTTC
CASSTSNQETQYF
>TRBV5-1|NA|TRBJ1-6|medium-sized
TGCGCCAGCAGCCCCGGTCAGTACTATAATTCACCCCTCCACTTT
CASSPGQYYNSPLHF
>TRBV27|TRBD2|TRBJ2-7|medium-sized
TGTGCCAGCAGGGGTCTGGTAGCGGGGTCCCACGAGCAGTACTTC
CASRGLVAGSHEQYF
>TRBV12-3/TRBV12-4|TRBD1|TRBJ2-3|medium-sized
TGTGCCATTACGACGGTGGGACAGGGCACAGATACGCAGTATTTT
CAITTVGQGTDTQYF
>TRBV29-1|TRBD1|TRBJ1-1|many
TGCAGCGTCCCACCCGAGGACAGGGGGACGACTGAAGCTTTCTTT
CSVPPEDRGTTEAFF
>TRBV19|NA|TRBJ2-7|medium-sized
TGTGCCAGTAGTAGGTCGGCAGGGCCCTACGAGCAGTACTTC
CASSRSAGPYEQYF
>TRBV28|NA|TRBJ2-2|NA
TGTGCCAGCAGTTTACGCGTCGTTCCCGGGGAGCTGTTTTTT
CASSLRVVPGELFF
>TRBV4-3|NA|TRBJ2-7|NA
TGCGCCAGCAGCCAAGAGACAGGTGGGCACGAGCAGTACTTC
CASSQETGGHEQYF
>TRBV5-1|TRBD1|TRBJ1-4|many
TGCGCCAGCAGCCTGAAACAGGGGGTTAATGAAAAACTGTTTTTT
CASSLKQGVNEKLFF
>TRBV20-1|NA|TRBJ1-1|NA
TGCAGTGCTAGGGGATTGACAGGCCGGAACACTGAAGCTTTCTTT
CSARGLTGRNTEAFF
>TRBV2|TRBD2|TRBJ2-7|NA
TGTGCCAGCAGTGAGACTAGCGGAGGATATATCTACGAGCATTACTTT
CASSETSGGYIYEHYF
>TRBV13|NA|TRBJ2-7|medium-sized
TGTGCCAGCAGCTTAGGTGTGTGGGTAGGCTCCTACGAGCAGTACTTC
CASSLGVWVGSYEQYF
>TRBV6-2/TRBV6-3|NA|TRBJ1-2|medium-sized
TGTGCCAGCAGCCCCGGCGCTAACTATGGCTACACCTTC
CASSPGANYGYTF
>TRBV3-1|TRBD2|TRBJ2-2|medium-sized
TGTGCCAGCAGCCCGCCAGCGGGGGGGCGTACCGGGGAGCTGTTTTTT
CASSPPAGGRTGELFF
>TRBV3-1|NA|TRBJ1-1|many
TGTGCCAGCAGCCGGGAAGTAGGCACTGAAGCTTTCTTT
CASSREVGTEAFF
>TRBV20-1|NA|TRBJ2-1|medium-sized
TGCAGTGCTTTTTTCAGTTACAATGAGCAGTTCTTC
CSAFFSYNEQFF
>TRBV20-1|NA|TRBJ2-3|medium-sized
TGCAGTGCTACTCAGGAGGGGGTCGGCACAGATACGCAGTATTTT
CSATQEGVGTDTQYF
>TRBV5-1|NA|TRBJ2-2|medium-sized
TGCGCCATAAGACTGAGAACCGGGGAGCTGTTTTTT
CAIRLRTGELFF
>TRBV10-2|TRBD2|TRBJ2-7|NA
TGCGCCAGCAGTGTTTTAAGCGGGAGTGAGTACGAGCAGTACTTC
CASSVLSGSEYEQYF
>TRBV5-1|NA|TRBJ2-7|NA
TGCGCCAGCAGCTTGGCCGATATCTACGAGCAGTACTTC
CASSLADIYEQYF
>TRBV7-2|TRBD1|TRBJ2-7|medium-sized
TGTGCCAGCAGCTCGGGCAGGGGGTTCTACGAGCAGTACTTC
CASSSGRGFYEQYF
>TRBV6-1|NA|TRBJ1-2|medium-sized
TGTGCCAGCAGTGAAAGTCAGGACCTAAATGGCTACACCTTC
CASSESQDLNGYTF
>TRBV6-2/TRBV6-3|NA|TRBJ2-1|many
TGTGCCAGCAGTTACGTTGGCCCCTACAATGAGCAGTTCTTC
CASSYVGPYNEQFF
>TRBV19|NA|TRBJ1-1|many
TGTGCCAGTAGTAGAGAAGGGACGGGGAACACTGAAGCTTTCTTT
CASSREGTGNTEAFF
>TRBV2|NA|TRBJ2-5|many
TGTGCCAGCCGAATCGGGCAAGAGACCCAGTACTTC
CASRIGQETQYF
>TRBV7-8|NA|TRBJ1-5|medium-sized
TGTGCCAGCAGCCAACAGGGACCAAATCAGCCCCAGCATTTT
CASSQQGPNQPQHF
>TRBV3-1|NA|TRBJ2-5|many
TGTGCCAGCAGCCATCAGGGTCAAGAGACCCAGTACTTC
CASSHQGQETQYF
>TRBV6-4|TRBD2|TRBJ2-3|few
TGTGCCAGCAGCCGAGCGGGGGGGAGCACAGATACGCAGTATTTT
CASSRAGGSTDTQYF
>TRBV7-2|NA|TRBJ2-7|many
TGTGCCAGCAGCTTAGGTGGAGTGGGAGCGCCCTACGAGCAGTACTTC
CASSLGGVGAPYEQYF
>TRBV19|TRBD2|TRBJ2-7|many
TGTGCCAGTAGTACAGCGGGGACCTACCTTTACGAGCAGTACTTC
CASSTAGTYLYEQYF
>TRBV11-3|TRBD1|TRBJ1-1|medium-sized
TGTGCCAGCAGCTTAGACGAGGGACAGGAGGCTTTCTTT
CASSLDEGQEAFF
>TRBV3-1|NA|TRBJ2-2|NA
TGTGCCAGCAGCCAAGAAGGGTCACTTGGGGAGCTGTTTTTT
CASSQEGSLGELFF